A selection of T cell receptor beta chains follows, all from one sample in a study of blood T cell repertoires in COVID-19. Generated by immunoSEQ multiplex PCR, the TCRdb table keeps only in-frame clones and is missing some. Of roughly 68,000 clones in the sample, 85% to 90% were seen once. Source material: peripheral blood. These receptors were collected from an elderly woman with active COVID-19. CDR3s include the opening cysteine and the closing phenylalanine or tryptophan. The D gene is left open where the match is weak. Expanded clones are given a class, and other clones once, few, many or no size at all.

v_gene	d_gene	j_gene	abundance	CDR3aa	CDR3nt
TRBV30	TRBD2	TRBJ2-1	NA	CAWAGGRAYNEQFF	TGTGCCTGGGCCGGGGGGAGGGCCTACAATGAGCAGTTCTTC
TRBV27	TRBD2	TRBJ2-6	NA	CASSLRLASLSGANVLTF	TGTGCCAGCAGTTTAAGACTAGCTTCCCTCTCTGGGGCCAACGTCCTGACTTTC
TRBV7-2	NA	TRBJ2-2	NA	CASSSLSGTGELFF	TGTGCCAGCAGCTCCCTCTCGGGCACCGGGGAGCTGTTTTTT
TRBV28	TRBD2	TRBJ2-7	NA	CASSLRVWREGGYEQYF	TGTGCCAGCAGTTTAAGGGTGTGGCGGGAGGGCGGCTACGAGCAGTACTTC
TRBV14	TRBD1	TRBJ1-6	NA	CASSQDWHRGRYSSPLHF	TGTGCCAGCAGCCAAGATTGGCACAGGGGGAGGTATAGCTCACCCCTCCACTTT
TRBV18	NA	TRBJ1-1	NA	CASSPGHTEAFF	TGTGCCAGCTCACCGGGGCACACTGAAGCTTTCTTT
TRBV9	TRBD2	TRBJ2-7	NA	CASNAGLAGAPQYF	TGTGCCAGCAACGCCGGACTAGCGGGAGCGCCGCAGTACTTC
TRBV7-9	TRBD1	TRBJ1-2	NA	CASSFGQGAGGYTF	TGTGCCAGCAGCTTTGGACAGGGGGCCGGCGGCTACACCTTC
TRBV9	NA	TRBJ2-3	NA	CASSVTGHFTDTQYF	TGTGCCAGCAGCGTGACAGGACATTTCACAGATACGCAGTATTTT
TRBV4-2	NA	TRBJ1-5	NA	CASSQDRGQPQHF	TGTGCCAGCAGCCAAGATCGGGGTCAGCCCCAGCATTTT
TRBV29-1	NA	TRBJ2-7	once	CSVGHGVGLREQYF	TGCAGCGTTGGGCATGGAGTCGGGTTGAGGGAGCAGTACTTC
TRBV6-6	NA	TRBJ1-6	NA	CASSYGAGFIDSPLHF	TGTGCCAGCAGTTACGGGGCAGGATTTATTGATTCACCCCTCCACTTT
TRBV28	NA	TRBJ1-2	NA	CASSGLNNYGYTF	TGTGCCAGCAGTGGGCTGAATAACTATGGCTACACCTTC
TRBV7-9	TRBD1	TRBJ1-6	NA	CAGCRDSDNSPLHF	TGTGCCGGCTGCCGGGACAGCGATAATTCACCCCTCCACTTT
TRBV29-1	NA	TRBJ2-5	NA	CSVRTGGATQYF	TGCAGCGTTCGCACAGGGGGGGCGACCCAGTACTTC
TRBV27	TRBD2	TRBJ2-7	NA	CASSFGTSAPYEQYF	TGTGCCAGCAGTTTCGGGACTAGCGCTCCCTACGAGCAGTACTTC
TRBV6-6	NA	TRBJ2-7	few	CASSHSRGYEQYF	TGTGCCAGCAGCCACAGCCGGGGCTACGAGCAGTACTTC
TRBV2	TRBD1	TRBJ1-2	NA	CASSGVQGTGGYTF	TGTGCCAGCAGTGGGGTACAGGGGACAGGGGGCTACACCTTC
TRBV4-3	NA	TRBJ2-1	NA	CASSPGIYNEQFF	TGCGCCAGCAGCCCCGGGATTTACAATGAGCAGTTCTTC
TRBV5-1	NA	TRBJ2-3	NA	CASKGLASTDTQYF	TGCGCCAGCAAGGGCCTAGCGAGCACAGATACGCAGTATTTT
TRBV20-1	TRBD2	TRBJ2-1	once	CSASREGQRFF	TGCAGTGCTAGCCGGGAGGGCCAACGGTTCTTC
TRBV10-3	NA	TRBJ2-1	NA	CAISAGGGGGNNEQFF	TGTGCCATCAGTGCCGGGGGTGGCGGAGGCAACAATGAGCAGTTCTTC
TRBV11-3	NA	TRBJ2-1	NA	CASSLRGANYNEQFF	TGTGCCAGCAGCTTACGGGGGGCCAATTACAATGAGCAGTTCTTC
TRBV3-1/TRBV3-2	NA	TRBJ1-1	NA	CASSPGAGNTEAFF	TGTGCCAGCAGCCCTGGGGCAGGAAACACTGAAGCTTTCTTT
TRBV7-2	NA	TRBJ2-6	NA	CASSSSRASGANVLTF	TGTGCCAGCAGCTCGTCCAGGGCCTCTGGGGCCAACGTCCTGACTTTC
TRBV5-1	TRBD2	TRBJ2-1	NA	CASSPSGRGYNEQFF	TGCGCCAGCAGCCCTAGCGGGAGGGGCTACAATGAGCAGTTCTTC
TRBV4-2	TRBD2	TRBJ2-7	NA	CASSQGTSESYEQYF	TGTGCCAGCAGCCAAGGGACTAGCGAGTCCTACGAGCAGTACTTC
TRBV2	NA	TRBJ2-1	NA	CASRLQGSPANEQFF	TGTGCCAGCAGACTCCAGGGATCCCCCGCCAATGAGCAGTTCTTC
TRBV19	TRBD1	TRBJ1-6	NA	CASSTGTASNSPLHF	TGTGCCAGTAGTACCGGGACAGCCTCAAATTCACCCCTCCACTTT
TRBV5-6	TRBD2	TRBJ2-7	NA	CASSLRLADSYEQYF	TGTGCCAGCAGCTTACGGCTAGCGGACTCCTACGAGCAGTACTTC
TRBV15	NA	TRBJ2-3	NA	CATSRGSLTPGTDTQYF	TGTGCCACCAGCAGAGGATCCCTAACCCCCGGCACAGATACGCAGTATTTT
TRBV21-1	NA	TRBJ2-7	NA	CASSDRVTKEQYF	TGTGCCAGCAGCGACCGTGTAACTAAGGAGCAGTACTTC
TRBV19	TRBD1	TRBJ2-1	NA	CASSMWGQGRDEQFF	TGTGCCAGTAGTATGTGGGGACAGGGTAGGGATGAGCAGTTCTTC
TRBV19	TRBD1	TRBJ1-5	NA	CASSRTGDSNQPQHF	TGTGCCAGTAGTAGAACAGGGGATAGCAATCAGCCCCAGCATTTT
TRBV6-2/TRBV6-3	TRBD1	TRBJ2-5	NA	CASSNLRQGGTMKTQYF	TGTGCCAGCAGTAACCTGAGACAGGGTGGGACGATGAAGACCCAGTACTTC
TRBV7-7	NA	TRBJ2-2	NA	CASSHAAGSGGAGELFF	TGTGCCAGCAGCCACGCTGCCGGGTCCGGAGGGGCCGGGGAGCTGTTTTTT
TRBV21-1	NA	TRBJ1-4	NA	CASSKAPKEATNEKLFF	TGTGCCAGCAGCAAAGCCCCCAAAGAGGCGACTAATGAAAAACTGTTTTTT
TRBV2	NA	TRBJ2-2	NA	CASRLSGMGTGELFF	TGTGCCAGCAGACTTAGCGGTATGGGTACCGGGGAGCTGTTTTTT
TRBV7-3	TRBD2	TRBJ2-1	NA	CASSLTGGRANNEQFF	TGTGCCAGCAGCTTAACGGGCGGGAGGGCAAACAATGAGCAGTTCTTC
TRBV21-1	NA	TRBJ2-5	NA	CASSKRVCPETQYF	TGTGCCAGCAGCAAACGAGTCTGCCCAGAGACCCAGTACTTC
TRBV6-6	TRBD1	TRBJ2-6	NA	CASRGQGPSGANVLTF	TGTGCCAGCAGGGGACAGGGGCCCTCTGGGGCCAACGTCCTGACTTTC
TRBV24-1	TRBD1	TRBJ1-2	NA	CATSDIGTGDGYTF	TGTGCCACCAGTGATATTGGGACAGGGGATGGCTACACCTTC
TRBV18	TRBD1	TRBJ2-3	NA	CASSRAQGTDTQYF	TGTGCCAGCTCACGGGCACAGGGGACAGATACGCAGTATTTT
TRBV7-2	NA	TRBJ2-2	NA	CASSLGGRNTGELFF	TGTGCCAGCAGCTTAGGTGGGAGGAACACCGGGGAGCTGTTTTTT
TRBV3-1/TRBV3-2	TRBD1	TRBJ2-7	NA	CASSQGQGTYEQYF	TGTGCCAGCAGCCAGGGACAGGGGACCTACGAGCAGTACTTC
TRBV29-1	TRBD1	TRBJ2-7	NA	CSARTGEGGYEQYF	TGCAGCGCTCGGACAGGGGAAGGAGGTTACGAGCAGTACTTC
TRBV19	TRBD2	TRBJ2-7	NA	CATSGRAAPYEQYF	TGTGCCACTAGCGGGAGGGCCGCTCCCTACGAGCAGTACTTC
TRBV5-4	TRBD1	TRBJ2-2	NA	CASSLFGTGRTGELFF	TGTGCCAGCAGCTTGTTTGGGACAGGGAGAACCGGGGAGCTGTTTTTT
TRBV19	TRBD2	TRBJ2-7	NA	CASSSSGRRDEQYF	TGTGCCAGTAGTTCGAGCGGGAGGAGAGACGAGCAGTACTTC
TRBV19	NA	TRBJ2-7	NA	CASSRGDSRHEQYF	TGTGCCAGTAGCAGGGGAGACAGCCGCCACGAGCAGTACTTC
TRBV6-6	TRBD2	TRBJ2-3	once	CASSLNPGLAGIDTQYF	TGTGCCAGCAGTCTTAACCCGGGACTAGCGGGAATCGATACGCAGTATTTT
TRBV6-2/TRBV6-3	TRBD1	TRBJ1-4	NA	CASSEGQLNEKLFF	TGTGCCAGCAGTGAGGGACAGCTTAATGAAAAACTGTTTTTT
TRBV28	TRBD1	TRBJ1-2	NA	CASTPWRAGGNYGYTF	TGTGCCAGCACCCCGTGGAGGGCAGGGGGCAACTATGGCTACACCTTC
TRBV27	TRBD1	TRBJ1-6	NA	CASSYHWTGPVRPLHF	TGTGCCAGCAGTTACCACTGGACAGGGCCCGTTAGGCCCCTCCACTTT
TRBV4-2	NA	TRBJ1-5	NA	CASRQGGGNQPQHF	TGTGCCAGCAGGCAAGGGGGAGGCAATCAGCCCCAGCATTTT
TRBV27	NA	TRBJ2-1	NA	CASKEVPSSYNEQFF	TGTGCCAGCAAAGAGGTCCCGAGCTCCTACAATGAGCAGTTCTTC
TRBV6-6	TRBD1	TRBJ2-7	NA	CASRPGQAVSYEQYF	TGTGCCAGCAGACCGGGACAGGCGGTCTCCTACGAGCAGTACTTC
TRBV19	TRBD1	TRBJ2-5	NA	CASSIAPDREETQYF	TGTGCCAGTAGTATAGCGCCTGACAGGGAAGAGACCCAGTACTTC
TRBV12-3/TRBV12-4	NA	TRBJ2-5	NA	CASRENQETQYF	TGTGCCAGCAGGGAGAACCAAGAGACCCAGTACTTC
TRBV6-4	NA	TRBJ1-6	NA	CASSLEGRSNSPLHF	TGTGCCAGCAGTTTGGAGGGAAGGAGTAATTCACCCCTCCACTTT